Below, 18 T cell receptor beta chains from the same sample are listed, as sequenced in a study of T cell clonotyping in hematopoietic cell transplantation. The table came from immunoSEQ multiplex PCR; TCRdb's copy has only in-frame clones and leaves some out. Of 75,000 to 95,000 clones in the sample, 90% to 97% were seen once. Time point described: recipient sample about 28 days before transplant, after cytoreduction. Sequenced here: peripheral blood mononuclear cells, sampled before stem cell transplant. These receptor sequences come from a woman aged 50 to 65 with acute myeloid leukemia. Some clones in this sample may be carry-over from other donors' samples.

This clone was recorded only once. The chain couples TRBV5-1 to TRBJ2-2; 8 bases align to TRBD2. In germline, CDR1 is SGHRS, CDR2 YFSETQ. V gave up 0 bases and J gave up 4 bases; unmatched junction bases: 2. The CDR3 is 15 residues long. The DNA for the CDR3 is TGCGCCAGCAGCTTGGCGCTAGCGGGCACCGGGGAGCTGTTTTTT. Translated, it gives CASSLALAGTGELFF.

The chain carries TRBV30 and TRBJ1-1; the D gene is possibly TRBD1 (6 bases). This CDR3 has 12 amino acids. V was clipped by 8 bases and J by 6 bases, with 16 bases between them. CDR1 is GTSNPN, CDR2 SVGIG, per germline (reference sequence). The CDR3, as DNA: TGTGCCGGTGACAGGAGGGAGGCTGAAGCTTTCTTT. Protein sequence: CAGDRREAEAFF.

V is TRBV27 and J is TRBJ2-7; 7 bases line up with TRBD1. CDR1 and CDR2 (germline): MNHEY, SMNVEV (reference sequence). The CDR3 runs 14 residues. V gave up 2 bases and J gave up 3 bases; unmatched junction bases: 4. The CDR3 spells CASSLVYRGYEQYF. CDR3 in DNA: TGTGCCAGCAGTTTAGTGTACAGGGGCTACGAGCAGTACTTC.

This clone showed up just once. The chain links TRBV11-3 to TRBJ2-3; TRBD1 is a possible D gene (5 bases). Germline V gene data show CDR1 as SGHNT and CDR2 as YENEEA. This CDR3 is 14 amino acids long. The V gene lost 6 bases and the J gene lost 0 bases, with 10 bases spanning the gap. The CDR3 loop is CASSPGQSTDTQYF. CDR3 sequence (DNA): TGTGCCAGCAGTCCCGGACAAAGCACAGATACGCAGTATTTT. Based on the CDR3 plus reference TRBV11-3 and TRBJ2-3, the full variable domain is EAGVVQSPRYKIIEKKQPVAFWCNPISGHNTLYWYLQNLGQGPELLIRYENEEAVDDSQLPKDRFSAERLKGVDSTLKIQPAELGDSAVYLCASSPGQSTDTQYFGPGTRLTVL.

This clone came up once. This chain uses TRBV7-2 with TRBJ2-7; TRBD1 matches at 7 bases. Germline CDR1 and CDR2: SGHTA and FQGNSA. This CDR3 comprises 13 residues. The V gene end was trimmed by 3 bases and the J gene end by 4 bases; junction bases not matched to a gene: 3. CDR3 DNA: TGTGCCAGCAGCTTCGGGACAGCTTACGAGCAGTACTTC. Residues: CASSFGTAYEQYF. Full variable domain (missing parts from reference TRBV7-2 and TRBJ2-7): GAGVSQSPSNKVTEKGKDVELRCDPISGHTALYWYRQSLGQGLEFLIYFQGNSAPDKSGLPSDRFSAERTGGSVSTLTIQRTQQEDSAVYLCASSFGTAYEQYFGPGTRLTVT.

The rearrangement links TRBV4-1 to TRBJ2-7; 10 bases agree with TRBD1. The CDR3 consists of 15 residues. Trimming took 3 bases from V and 3 from J; bases not matched to a gene: 5. The germline gives CDR1 MGHRA, CDR2 YSYEKL. The CDR3 reads CASSHPGQGIYEQYF. Here the CDR3 DNA reads TGCGCCAGCAGCCACCCGGGACAGGGGATCTACGAGCAGTACTTC.

The chain employs TRBV5-1 and TRBJ2-7, with 13 bases matching TRBD2. The CDR3 consists of 15 residues. The germline gives CDR1 SGHRS, CDR2 YFSETQ. Trimming removed 0 bases from V and 5 bases from J; junction bases left unmatched: 2. CDR3 bases: TGCGCCAGCAGCTTGGGGACTAGCGGGAGTGACGAGCAGTACTTC. Translation gives CASSLGTSGSDEQYF.

In its sample, this clone was seen a few times. The rearrangement links TRBV5-6 to TRBJ1-5, with a weak D call TRBD1 (6 bases). Germline V gives CDR1 SGHDT, CDR2 YYEEEE. V lost 4 bases, J lost 4 bases, and 21 bases lay in between. The CDR3 totals 17 residues. The CDR3 DNA sequence: TGTGCCAGCAGCCAACGACGGAGTGGGGGCGGGAATCAGCCCCAGCATTTT. As protein: CASSQRRSGGGNQPQHF.

J is TRBJ2-5 and V is TRBV7-9; possible D gene TRBD1, 6 bases. The CDR3 sequence is 14 residues long. V was trimmed by 5 bases and J by 3 bases, leaving 13 bases between them. Germline CDR1 reads SEHNR; CDR2 reads FQNEAQ (reference sequence). DNA of the CDR3: TGTGCCAGCAGCACGCGGACAGCTGAAGAGACCCAGTACTTC. Protein sequence: CASSTRTAEETQYF.

The rearrangement links TRBV6-5 to TRBJ2-5; TRBD2 might be the D (6 bases). The V gene lost 0 bases and the J gene lost 2 bases, with 10 bases spanning the gap. The CDR3 covers 15 residues. From germline, CDR1 is MNHEY and CDR2 SVGAGI. CDR3 bases: TGTGCCAGCAGTTACTCGACGGGAGCTCAAGAGACCCAGTACTTC. The encoded protein is CASSYSTGAQETQYF.

The chain has TRBV6-4 and TRBJ1-5; 9 bases map to TRBD1. Germline lookup yields CDR1 MRHNA and CDR2 SNTAGT. Trimming at V came to 0 bases and at J to 5 bases, leaving 11 bases not matched to a gene. The CDR3 length is 18 residues. The CDR3: CASSDSTYTGGADQPQHF. The CDR3 DNA reads TGTGCCAGCAGTGACTCGACCTATACAGGGGGCGCGGATCAGCCCCAGCATTTT.

This clone was seen only once. This rearrangement joins TRBV7-8 to TRBJ1-2; D is uncertain. Germline V lookup: CDR1 SGHVS, CDR2 FQNEAQ. The CDR3 is 13 residues long. Trimming took 5 bases from V and 6 from J, leaving 13 bases between them. The CDR3 is CASSQGSWNGYTF. The CDR3 region has the DNA TGTGCCAGCAGCCAAGGGTCCTGGAATGGCTACACCTTC.

The chain has TRBV27 and TRBJ1-1, with 7 nucleotides matching TRBD1. The CDR3 loop spans 14 amino acids. Germline V CDR1 and CDR2: MNHEY, SMNVEV (reference sequence). V was pared by 2 bases and J by 6 bases, with 6 bases of the junction left unmatched. The CDR3 region has the DNA TGTGCCAGCAGTTTAATCTTAGGGGGCTCTGAAGCTTTCTTT. Protein product: CASSLILGGSEAFF.

This chain joins TRBV19 and TRBJ2-4, with D hard to call. This CDR3 has 15 amino acids. V gave up 1 base and J gave up 0 bases, with 7 bases separating them. Germline V CDR1 and CDR2: LNHDA, SQIVND (reference sequence). For the CDR3, the DNA is TGTGCCAGTAGTATAGGCCCAACAGCCAAAAACATTCAGTACTTC. Its translation is CASSIGPTAKNIQYF.

The rearrangement links TRBV7-6 to TRBJ1-2; the D is unclear. Looked up from germline, CDR1 is SGHVS and CDR2 is FNYEAQ. The V gene lost 1 base and the J gene lost 2 bases, with 8 bases spanning the gap. The CDR3 is 14 residues long. CDR3 in DNA: TGTGCCAGCAGCTTAGGGCAGACAAACTATGGCTACACCTTC. This translates into CASSLGQTNYGYTF. Combining the CDR3 with reference TRBV7-6 and TRBJ1-2 gives the whole variable domain GAGVSQSPRYKVTKRGQDVALRCDPISGHVSLYWYRQALGQGPEFLTYFNYEAQQDKSGLPNDRFSAERPEGSISTLTIQRTEQRDSAMYRCASSLGQTNYGYTFGSGTRLTVV.

This clone appeared a few times. The sample contains more than one DNA sequence encoding this CDR3. The J gene is TRBJ1-1, the V gene TRBV28; D remains ambiguous. The CDR3 runs 15 residues. V lost 1 base and J 5 bases, leaving 14 bases between the germline ends. Looked up from germline, CDR1 is MDHEN and CDR2 is SYDVKM. The DNA for the CDR3 is TGTGCCAGCAGTTTATTGGCAGGATCGGGGACTGAAGCTTTCTTT. This codes for CASSLLAGSGTEAFF.

The chain has TRBV25-1 and TRBJ2-7, with a tentative D call TRBD2 (5 bases). CDR1 MGHDK and CDR2 SYGVNS come from the germline V gene. The CDR3 consists of 11 residues. Trimming took off 8 bases at V and 4 bases at J, with 9 bases between the two ends. In DNA, the CDR3 is TGTGCCAGCGAGACTACGTACGAGCAGTACTTC. It codes for CASETTYEQYF.

V and J are TRBV25-1 and TRBJ2-1, with 8 bases that match TRBD2. Germline-derived CDR1 and CDR2 are MGHDK and SYGVNS. The J segment lost 15 bases and the V segment lost 4 bases, leaving 5 bases of the junction unmatched. The CDR3 covers 11 residues. CDR3 sequence reads: CASSGGLGWFF. CDR3 nucleotide sequence: TGTGCCAGCAGTGGGGGACTAGGTTGGTTCTTC.